This TCR beta chain was captured by sequencing in a study of blood T cell repertoires in COVID-19. For the study at large: COVID-19 samples from acute and convalescent phases originated in the United States, Italy and Spain. T cells, B-cell-depleted T cells, or PBMCs provided the cDNA or gDNA that served as material.

The V end lost 4 bases, the J end lost 2 bases, and 4 bases lay between the germline ends. The CDR3 consists of 12 residues. Looked up from germline, CDR1 is KGHSH and CDR2 is LQKENI. Original methodology: Quantification of nucleated cells was approximated via reference gene primer amplification. Clones were read by immunoSEQ multiplex PCR, and TCRdb kept only the in-frame ones, dropping some. That table gives V, J and clone size, and the DNA gave D and trimming. Of 200,000 to 250,000 clones listed, around four fifths are singletons. The origin of this receptor is a woman over 75 with active or convalescent COVID-19. This chain uses TRBV18 with TRBJ2-3; D unclear. Sequences were obtained from peripheral blood. CDR3 sequence reads: CASSLSTDTQYF. CDR3 coding DNA: TGTGCCAGCTCACTATCCACAGATACGCAGTATTTT. The full variable domain, its missing parts supplied by reference TRBV18 and TRBJ2-3, is NAGVMQNPRHLVRRRGQEARLRCSPMKGHSHVYWYRQLPEEGLKFMVYLQKENIIDESGMPKERFSAEFPKEGPSILRIQQVVRGDSAAYFCASSLSTDTQYFGPGTRLTVL.